The present entry profiles one T cell receptor (beta chain) with its context. The data derive from a study of T-cell memory formation after mild COVID-19. The CDR3 length is 14 residues. The V end was cut by 5 bases, the J end by 5 bases, with 15 bases between. Germline V gives CDR1 MNHEY, CDR2 SVGEGT. TCRdb analysed the 5' RACE reads with MiXCR anew, one entry per CDR3 protein. This table holds about 610,000 distinct CDR3 sequences, around 15% found once. V and J are TRBV6-2 or TRBV6-3 and TRBJ2-5; weak D call: TRBD2 (7 bases). Sequencing input: PBMCs or a T cell subset sorted from them (not recorded which). The sequence was obtained from an adult woman who had mild COVID-19 (a few samples of this study predate the infection). Cell type and time point are not known. The DNA of the CDR3 is TGTGCCAGCAGTACAGACGGGGGGCTGGAGACCCAGTACTTC. Translated, it gives CASSTDGGLETQYF.